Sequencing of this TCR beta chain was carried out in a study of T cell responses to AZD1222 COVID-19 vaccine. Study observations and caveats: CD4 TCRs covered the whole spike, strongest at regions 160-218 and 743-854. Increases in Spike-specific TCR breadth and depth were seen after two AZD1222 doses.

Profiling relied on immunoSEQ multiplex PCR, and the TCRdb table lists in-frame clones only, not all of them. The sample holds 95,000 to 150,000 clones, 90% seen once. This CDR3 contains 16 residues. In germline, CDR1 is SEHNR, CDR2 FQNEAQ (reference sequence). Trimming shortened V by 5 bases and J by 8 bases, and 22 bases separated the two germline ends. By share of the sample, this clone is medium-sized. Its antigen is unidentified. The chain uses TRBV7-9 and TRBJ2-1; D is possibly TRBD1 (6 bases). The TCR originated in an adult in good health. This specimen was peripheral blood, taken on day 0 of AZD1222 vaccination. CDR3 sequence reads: CASSNRGVGEGDEQFF. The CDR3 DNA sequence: TGTGCCAGCAGCAACCGCGGTGTGGGAGAGGGGGATGAGCAGTTCTTC. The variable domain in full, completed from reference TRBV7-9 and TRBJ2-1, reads DTGVSQNPRHKITKRGQNVTFRCDPISEHNRLYWYRQTLGQGPEFLTYFQNEAQLEKSRLLSDRFSAERPKGSFSTLEIQRTEQGDSAMYLCASSNRGVGEGDEQFFGPGTRLTVL.